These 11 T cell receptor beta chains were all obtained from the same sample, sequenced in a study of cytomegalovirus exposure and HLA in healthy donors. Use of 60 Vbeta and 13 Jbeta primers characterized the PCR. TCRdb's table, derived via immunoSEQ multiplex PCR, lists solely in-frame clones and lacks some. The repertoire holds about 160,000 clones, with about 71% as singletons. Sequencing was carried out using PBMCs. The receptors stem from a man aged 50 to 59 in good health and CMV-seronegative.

In DNA form, the CDR3 reads TGCGCCAGCAGTGAGTCGGCAACTAGCGGGGGCAATGAGCAGTTCTTC. Its translation: CASSESATSGGNEQFF. The rearrangement links TRBV10-2 to TRBJ2-1; 11 positions match TRBD2. This CDR3 has 16 residues. Germline CDR1 reads WSHSY; CDR2 reads SAAADI. V lost 0 bases to trimming and J lost 6 bases; unmatched junction nucleotides: 4.

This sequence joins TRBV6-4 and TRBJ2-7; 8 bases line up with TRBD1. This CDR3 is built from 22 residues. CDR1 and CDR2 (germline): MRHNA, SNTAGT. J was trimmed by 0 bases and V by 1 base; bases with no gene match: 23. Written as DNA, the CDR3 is TGTGCCAGCAGTGACTGCTCTGGAAAAGGACAGGGTCCGCAGTCTCCCTCCTACGAGCAGTACTTC. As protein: CASSDCSGKGQGPQSPSYEQYF.

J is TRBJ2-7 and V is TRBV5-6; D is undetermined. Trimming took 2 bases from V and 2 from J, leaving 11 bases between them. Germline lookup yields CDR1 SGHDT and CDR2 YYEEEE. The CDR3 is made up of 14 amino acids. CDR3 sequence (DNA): TGTGCCAGCAGCTTACCGACCAGGCCCTACGAGCAGTACTTC. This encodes CASSLPTRPYEQYF.

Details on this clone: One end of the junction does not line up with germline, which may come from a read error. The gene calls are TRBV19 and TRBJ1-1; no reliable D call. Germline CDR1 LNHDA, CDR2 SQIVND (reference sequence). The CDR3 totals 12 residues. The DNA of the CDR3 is TGTGCCAGTAGTATGGGTCAGACTGGAGCTTTCTTT. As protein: CASSMGQTGAFF. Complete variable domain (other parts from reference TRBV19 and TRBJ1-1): DGGITQSPKYLFRKEGQNVTLSCEQNLNHDAMYWYRQDPGQGLRLIYYSQIVNDFQKGDIAEGYSVSREKKESFPLTVTSAQKNPTAFYLCASSMGQTGAFFGQGTRLTVV.

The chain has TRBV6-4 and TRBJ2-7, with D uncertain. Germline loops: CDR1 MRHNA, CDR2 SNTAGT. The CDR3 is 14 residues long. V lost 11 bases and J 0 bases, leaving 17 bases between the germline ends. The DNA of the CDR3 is TGTGCCCGCCGTTCACTCCCGAGCTCCTACGAGCAGTACTTC. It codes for CARRSLPSSYEQYF.

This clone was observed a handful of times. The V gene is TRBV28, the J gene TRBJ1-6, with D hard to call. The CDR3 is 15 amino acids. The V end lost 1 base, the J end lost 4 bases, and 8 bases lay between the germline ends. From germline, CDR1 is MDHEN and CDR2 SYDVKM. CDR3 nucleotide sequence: TGTGCCAGCAGTTTATCGGTACAGTATAATTCACCCCTCCACTTT. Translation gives CASSLSVQYNSPLHF.

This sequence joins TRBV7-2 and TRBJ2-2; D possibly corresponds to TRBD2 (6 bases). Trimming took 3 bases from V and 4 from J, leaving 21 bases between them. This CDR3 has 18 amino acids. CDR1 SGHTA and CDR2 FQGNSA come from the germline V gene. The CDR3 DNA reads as TGTGCCAGCAGCTTGACTTCGGGTCGGGGGTTTAGCACCGGGGAGCTGTTTTTT. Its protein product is CASSLTSGRGFSTGELFF.

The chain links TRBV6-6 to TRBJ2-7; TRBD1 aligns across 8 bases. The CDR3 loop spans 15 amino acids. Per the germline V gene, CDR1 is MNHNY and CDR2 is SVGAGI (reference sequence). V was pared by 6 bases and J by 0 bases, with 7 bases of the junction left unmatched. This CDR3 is CASRPHGQGSYEQYF. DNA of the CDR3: TGTGCCAGCAGACCCCATGGACAGGGCTCCTACGAGCAGTACTTC.

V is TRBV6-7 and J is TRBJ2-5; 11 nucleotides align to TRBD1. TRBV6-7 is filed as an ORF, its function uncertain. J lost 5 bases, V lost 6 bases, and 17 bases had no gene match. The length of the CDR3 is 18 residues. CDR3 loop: CASRPGQGVLDRVETQYF. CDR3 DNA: TGTGCCAGCAGGCCGGGACAGGGGGTATTGGACCGGGTGGAGACCCAGTACTTC.

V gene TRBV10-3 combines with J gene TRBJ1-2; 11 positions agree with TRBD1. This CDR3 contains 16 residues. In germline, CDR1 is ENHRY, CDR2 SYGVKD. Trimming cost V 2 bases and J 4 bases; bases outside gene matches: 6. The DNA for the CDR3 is TGTGCCATCAGTGAGAGCCCCGGGACAGGGGGCTATGGCTACACCTTC. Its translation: CAISESPGTGGYGYTF.

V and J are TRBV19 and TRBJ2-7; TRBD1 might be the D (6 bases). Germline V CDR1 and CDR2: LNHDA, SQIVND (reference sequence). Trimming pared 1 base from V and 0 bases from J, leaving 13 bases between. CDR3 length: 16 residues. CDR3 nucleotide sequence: TGTGCCAGTAGTATAGGAGGCCAGGGGTACTCCTACGAGCAGTACTTC. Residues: CASSIGGQGYSYEQYF.